This T cell receptor beta chain was recovered during a study of CD8 T cells in Susac syndrome. Study-wide points: The authors acknowledged that their TCR sequencing and HLA analysis involved a relatively small number of individuals.

An amount of RNA that ranged from roughly 0.45 to 1 ug was reverse transcribed with random hexamers. Amplification of TCR beta CDR3 across 54 Vbeta and 13 Jbeta was performed with immunoSEQ multiplex PCR. MiXCR, run by TCRdb on the immunoSEQ multiplex PCR reads, gives a single entry per CDR3 protein. Of approximately 120,000 distinct CDR3 sequences in the sample, roughly 95% were seen once. Regarding this clonotype: Its antigen is not identified.

V was clipped by 7 bases and J by 1 base; unmatched bases: 5. Germline V lookup: CDR1 SQVTM, CDR2 ANQGSEA. The CDR3 covers 13 residues. The study sequenced TCR beta in blood CD8+ and CD4+ T cells. TEMRA cells were FACS-enriched, and CD8+ and CD4+ T cells were isolated negatively. The specimen was CD4+ T cells from PBMCs. This clonotype was sampled from a human donor in good health. The V gene is TRBV29-1, the J gene TRBJ1-1; TRBD1 matches at 8 bases. The CDR3 loop is CSAHDRGNTEAFF. For the CDR3, the DNA is TGCAGCGCTCACGACAGGGGGAACACTGAAGCTTTCTTT.